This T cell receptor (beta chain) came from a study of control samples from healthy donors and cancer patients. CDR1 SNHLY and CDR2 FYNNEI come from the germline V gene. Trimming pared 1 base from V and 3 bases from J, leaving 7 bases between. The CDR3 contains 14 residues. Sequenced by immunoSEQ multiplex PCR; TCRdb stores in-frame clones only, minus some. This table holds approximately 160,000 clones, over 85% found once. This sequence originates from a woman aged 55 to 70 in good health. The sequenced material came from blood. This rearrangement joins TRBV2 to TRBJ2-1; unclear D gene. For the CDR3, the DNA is TGTGCCAGCAGTGAAGGTCCTGGCTACAATGAGCAGTTCTTC. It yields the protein CASSEGPGYNEQFF.